The clone carrying this T cell receptor beta chain was found a few times. Its antigen is undetermined. The protocol was immunoSEQ multiplex PCR, while the TCRdb copy is restricted to in-frame clones and leaves out a portion. The sample yields 15,000 to 25,000 clones, roughly three quarters seen once. This sample was included in a study of T cell clonotyping in hematopoietic cell transplantation. Regarding the study as a whole: Pathologically expanded recipient clonotypes increased progressively from day 30 to day 180 as diversity fell. Broader posttransplant TCR repertoire diversity was predicted by graft donor and pretransplant recipient Inverse Simpson Index values. CD4 and CD8 repertoire contributions could not be separated without sorting. At the given depth, recipient repertoires were over 97% de novo clonotypes.

The clonotype was recovered from a man aged 60 to 69 in good health. Some clones in this sample may be carry-over from other donors' samples. The material sequenced was peripheral blood mononuclear cells.

The CDR3 DNA reads as TGTGCCGGGGAGGATTCAACCTACGAGCAGTACTTC. It is translated as CAGEDSTYEQYF. The V call is TRBV7-9, the J call TRBJ2-7; a possible D gene is TRBD2 (6 bases). The germline V gene has CDR1 SEHNR and CDR2 FQNEAQ (reference sequence). V was clipped by 11 bases and J by 2 bases, with 13 bases between them. CDR3 length: 12 residues.